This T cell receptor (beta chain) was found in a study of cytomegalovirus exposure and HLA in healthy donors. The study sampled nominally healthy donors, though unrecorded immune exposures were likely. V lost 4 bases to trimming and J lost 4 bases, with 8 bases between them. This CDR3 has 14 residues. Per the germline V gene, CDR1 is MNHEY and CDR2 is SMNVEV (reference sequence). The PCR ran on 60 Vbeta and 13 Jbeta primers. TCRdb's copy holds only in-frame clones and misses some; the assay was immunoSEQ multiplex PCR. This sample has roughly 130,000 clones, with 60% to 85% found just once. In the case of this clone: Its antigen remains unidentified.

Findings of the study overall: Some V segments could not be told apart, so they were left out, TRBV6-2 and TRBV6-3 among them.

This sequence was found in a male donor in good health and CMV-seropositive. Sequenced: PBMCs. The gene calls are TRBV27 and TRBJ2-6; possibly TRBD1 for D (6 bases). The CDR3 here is CASSWGRGANVLTF. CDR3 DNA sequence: TGTGCCAGCAGTTGGGGGCGGGGGGCCAACGTCCTGACTTTC.